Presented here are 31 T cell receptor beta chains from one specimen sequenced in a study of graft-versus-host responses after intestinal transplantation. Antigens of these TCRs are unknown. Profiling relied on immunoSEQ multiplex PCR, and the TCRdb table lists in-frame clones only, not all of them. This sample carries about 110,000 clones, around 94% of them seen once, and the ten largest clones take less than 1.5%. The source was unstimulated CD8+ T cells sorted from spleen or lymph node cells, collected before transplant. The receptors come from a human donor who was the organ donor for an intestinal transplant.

CDR3 DNA sequence: TGCGCCAGCAGTGATACAAGTTACGAGCAGTACTTC. As protein: CASSDTSYEQYF. This chain uses TRBV10-2 with TRBJ2-7; D not resolved. CDR1 and CDR2 from the germline V gene are WSHSY and SAAADI. V lost 3 bases, J lost 4 bases, and 7 bases lay in between. This CDR3 contains 12 residues.

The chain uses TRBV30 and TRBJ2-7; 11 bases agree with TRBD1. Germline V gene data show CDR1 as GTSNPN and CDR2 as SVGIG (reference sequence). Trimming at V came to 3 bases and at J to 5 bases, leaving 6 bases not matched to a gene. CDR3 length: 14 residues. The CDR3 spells CAWSGQGAWDEQYF. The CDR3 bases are TGTGCCTGGAGCGGACAGGGGGCTTGGGACGAGCAGTACTTC.

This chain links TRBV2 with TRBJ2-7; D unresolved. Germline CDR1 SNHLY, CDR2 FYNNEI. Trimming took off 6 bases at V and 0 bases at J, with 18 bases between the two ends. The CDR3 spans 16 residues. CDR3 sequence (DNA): TGTGCCAGCAGAGCCCTAGAAGTAGGACCCTCCTACGAGCAGTACTTC. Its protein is CASRALEVGPSYEQYF.

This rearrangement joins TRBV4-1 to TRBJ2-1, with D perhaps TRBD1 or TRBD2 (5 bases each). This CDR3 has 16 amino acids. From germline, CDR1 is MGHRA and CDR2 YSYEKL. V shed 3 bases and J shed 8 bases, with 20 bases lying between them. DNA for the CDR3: TGCGCCAGCAGCCACGCCGCCGGGGCCCCCATGGATGAGCAGTTCTTC. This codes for CASSHAAGAPMDEQFF.

CDR3 nucleotide sequence: TGCGCCAGCAGCCAAGGCCCGGCTAGCGGGAGGAATGAGCAGTTCTTC. It specifies CASSQGPASGRNEQFF. V gene TRBV4-1 combines with J gene TRBJ2-1; 11 bases align to TRBD2. This CDR3 has 16 amino acids. Germline V gene data show CDR1 as MGHRA and CDR2 as YSYEKL. The J segment lost 7 bases and the V segment lost 1 base, leaving 6 bases of the junction unmatched.

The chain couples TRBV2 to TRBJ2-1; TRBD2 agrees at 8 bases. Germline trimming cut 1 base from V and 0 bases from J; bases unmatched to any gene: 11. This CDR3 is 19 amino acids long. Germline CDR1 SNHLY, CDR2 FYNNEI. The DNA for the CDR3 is TGTGCCAGCAGTGAAGTTCCACTACAGCGGGAGCGCTCCTACAATGAGCAGTTCTTC. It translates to CASSEVPLQRERSYNEQFF.

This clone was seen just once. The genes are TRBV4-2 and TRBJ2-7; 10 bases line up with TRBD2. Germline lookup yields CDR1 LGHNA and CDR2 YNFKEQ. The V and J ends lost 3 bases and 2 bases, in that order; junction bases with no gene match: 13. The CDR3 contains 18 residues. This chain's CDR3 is CASSHPGTSANLTYEQYF. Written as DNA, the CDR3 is TGTGCCAGCAGCCACCCCGGGACTAGCGCAAACCTTACCTACGAGCAGTACTTC.

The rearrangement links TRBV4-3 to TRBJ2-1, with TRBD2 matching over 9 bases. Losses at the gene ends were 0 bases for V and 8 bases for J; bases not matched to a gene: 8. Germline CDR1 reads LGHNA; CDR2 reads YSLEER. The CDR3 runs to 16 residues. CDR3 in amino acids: CASSQEGGRAPYEQFF. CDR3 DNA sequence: TGCGCCAGCAGCCAAGAGGGCGGGAGGGCCCCGTATGAGCAGTTCTTC.

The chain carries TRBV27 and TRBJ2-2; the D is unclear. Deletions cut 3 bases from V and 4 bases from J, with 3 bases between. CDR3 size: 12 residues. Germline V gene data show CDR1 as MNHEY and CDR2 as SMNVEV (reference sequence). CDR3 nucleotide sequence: TGTGCCAGCAGTTTTGGCACCGGGGAGCTGTTTTTT. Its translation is CASSFGTGELFF.

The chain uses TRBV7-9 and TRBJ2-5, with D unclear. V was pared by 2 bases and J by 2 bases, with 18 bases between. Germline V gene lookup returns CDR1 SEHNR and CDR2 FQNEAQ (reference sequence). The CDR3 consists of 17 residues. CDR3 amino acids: CASSLPHFRRIQETQYF. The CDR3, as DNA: TGTGCCAGCAGCTTACCCCACTTTAGACGGATTCAAGAGACCCAGTACTTC.

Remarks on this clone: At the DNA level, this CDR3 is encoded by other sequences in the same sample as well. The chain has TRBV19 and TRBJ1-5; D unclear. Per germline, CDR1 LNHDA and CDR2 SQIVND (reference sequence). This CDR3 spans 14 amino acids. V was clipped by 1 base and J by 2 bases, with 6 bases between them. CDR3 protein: CASSIVGGNQPQHF. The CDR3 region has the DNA TGTGCCAGTAGTATAGTTGGAGGCAATCAGCCCCAGCATTTT.

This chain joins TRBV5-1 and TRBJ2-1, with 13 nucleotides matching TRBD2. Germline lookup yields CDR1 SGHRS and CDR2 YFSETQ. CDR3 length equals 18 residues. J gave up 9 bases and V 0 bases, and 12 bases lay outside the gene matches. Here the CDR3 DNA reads TGCGCCAGCAGCTTGGGTGGGACTAGCGGGGACCTCACTACTGAGCAGTTCTTC. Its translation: CASSLGGTSGDLTTEQFF.

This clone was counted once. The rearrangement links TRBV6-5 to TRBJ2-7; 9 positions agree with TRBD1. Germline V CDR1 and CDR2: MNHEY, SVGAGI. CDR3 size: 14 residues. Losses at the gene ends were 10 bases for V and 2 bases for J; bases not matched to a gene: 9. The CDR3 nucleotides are TGTGCCACCCTACCGGGACAGGGAACCTACGAGCAGTACTTC. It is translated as CATLPGQGTYEQYF.

The CDR3 sequence: CASSWGTEAFF. The CDR3 DNA follows: TGTGCCAGCAGTTGGGGCACTGAAGCTTTCTTT. The chain employs TRBV27 and TRBJ1-1; D unresolved. CDR1 MNHEY and CDR2 SMNVEV come from the germline V gene (reference sequence). Trimming took 4 bases from V and 4 from J, leaving 4 bases between them. The CDR3 length is 11 residues.

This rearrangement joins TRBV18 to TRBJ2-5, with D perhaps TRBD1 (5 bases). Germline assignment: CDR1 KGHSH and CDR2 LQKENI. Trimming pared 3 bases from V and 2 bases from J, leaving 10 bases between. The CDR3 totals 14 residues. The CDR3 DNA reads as TGTGCCAGCTCACCGCTCGACAGACAAGAGACCCAGTACTTC. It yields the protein CASSPLDRQETQYF.

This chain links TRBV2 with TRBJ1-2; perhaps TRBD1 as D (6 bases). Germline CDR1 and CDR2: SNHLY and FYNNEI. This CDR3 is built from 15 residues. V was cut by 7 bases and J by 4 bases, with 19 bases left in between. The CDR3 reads CASTHLGALGYGYTF. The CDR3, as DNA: TGTGCCAGCACCCACCTGGGGGCCCTAGGCTATGGCTACACCTTC.

The CDR3 sequence: CASTPGLITEAFF. Written as DNA, the CDR3 is TGTGCATCAACTCCAGGGCTGATCACTGAAGCTTTCTTT. The chain is built from TRBV6-6 and TRBJ1-1; TRBD1 might be the D (5 bases). Germline V CDR1 and CDR2: MNHNY, SVGAGI (reference sequence). The CDR3 contains 13 residues.

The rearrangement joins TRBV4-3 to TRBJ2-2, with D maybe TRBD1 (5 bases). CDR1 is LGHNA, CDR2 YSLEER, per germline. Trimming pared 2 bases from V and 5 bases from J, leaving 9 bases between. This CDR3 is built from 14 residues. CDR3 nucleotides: TGCGCCAGCAGCCAACTAGGGGCTACCGGGGAGCTGTTTTTT. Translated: CASSQLGATGELFF.

DNA for the CDR3: TGTGCCAGCAGTACAGGGGCTCAGCCCCAGCATTTT. This translates into CASSTGAQPQHF. The J gene is TRBJ1-5, the V gene TRBV27; 7 bases fit TRBD1. The length of the CDR3 is 12 residues. Germline V gives CDR1 MNHEY, CDR2 SMNVEV (reference sequence). The J segment lost 6 bases and the V segment lost 5 bases, leaving 1 base of the junction unmatched.

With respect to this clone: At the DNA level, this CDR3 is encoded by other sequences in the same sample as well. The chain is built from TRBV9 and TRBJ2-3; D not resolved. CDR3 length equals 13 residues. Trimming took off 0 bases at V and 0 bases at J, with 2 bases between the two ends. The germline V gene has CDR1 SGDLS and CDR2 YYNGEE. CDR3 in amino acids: CASSVGSTDTQYF. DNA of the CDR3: TGTGCCAGCAGCGTAGGGAGCACAGATACGCAGTATTTT.

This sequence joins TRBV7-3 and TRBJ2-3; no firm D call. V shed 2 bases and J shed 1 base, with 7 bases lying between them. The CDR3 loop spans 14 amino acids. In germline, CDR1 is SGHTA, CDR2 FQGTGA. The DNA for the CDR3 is TGTGCCAGCAGCTTATCTGGGGGCACAGATACGCAGTATTTT. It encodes CASSLSGGTDTQYF.

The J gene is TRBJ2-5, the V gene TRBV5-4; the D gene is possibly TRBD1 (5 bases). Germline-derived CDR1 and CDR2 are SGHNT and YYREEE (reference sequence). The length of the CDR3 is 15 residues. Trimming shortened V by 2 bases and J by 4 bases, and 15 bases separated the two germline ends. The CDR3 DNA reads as TGTGCCAGCAGCTTCGTGCTAGGGGCGCGAGAGACCCAGTACTTC. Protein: CASSFVLGARETQYF.

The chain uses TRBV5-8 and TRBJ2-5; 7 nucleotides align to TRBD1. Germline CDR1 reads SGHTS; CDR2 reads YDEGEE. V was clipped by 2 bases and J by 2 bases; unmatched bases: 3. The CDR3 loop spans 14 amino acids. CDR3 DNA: TGTGCCAGCAGCTTAGACAGGGAACAAGAGACCCAGTACTTC. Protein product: CASSLDREQETQYF.

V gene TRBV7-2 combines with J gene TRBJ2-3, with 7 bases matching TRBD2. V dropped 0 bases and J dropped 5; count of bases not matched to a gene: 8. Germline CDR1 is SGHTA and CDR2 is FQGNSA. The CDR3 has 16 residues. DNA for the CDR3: TGTGCCAGCAGCTTAGCTCCGGCGGGAGACATAGATACGCAGTATTTT. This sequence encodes CASSLAPAGDIDTQYF.

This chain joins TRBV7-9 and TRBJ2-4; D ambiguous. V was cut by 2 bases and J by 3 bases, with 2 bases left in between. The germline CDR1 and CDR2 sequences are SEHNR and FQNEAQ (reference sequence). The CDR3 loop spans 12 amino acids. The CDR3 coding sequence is TGTGCCAGCAGCTTACGCAAAAACATTCAGTACTTC. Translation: CASSLRKNIQYF.

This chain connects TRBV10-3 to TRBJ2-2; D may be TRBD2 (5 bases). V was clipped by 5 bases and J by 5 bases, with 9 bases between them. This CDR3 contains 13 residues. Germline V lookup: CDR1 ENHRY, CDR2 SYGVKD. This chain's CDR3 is CAISFLATGELFF. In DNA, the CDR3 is TGTGCCATCAGTTTCCTAGCTACCGGGGAGCTGTTTTTT.

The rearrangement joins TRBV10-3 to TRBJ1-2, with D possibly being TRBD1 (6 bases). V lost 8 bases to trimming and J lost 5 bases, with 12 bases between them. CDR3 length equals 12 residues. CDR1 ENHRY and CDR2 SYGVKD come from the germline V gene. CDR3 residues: CAIGQGRYGYTF. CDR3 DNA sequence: TGTGCCATCGGGCAGGGGCGATATGGCTACACCTTC.

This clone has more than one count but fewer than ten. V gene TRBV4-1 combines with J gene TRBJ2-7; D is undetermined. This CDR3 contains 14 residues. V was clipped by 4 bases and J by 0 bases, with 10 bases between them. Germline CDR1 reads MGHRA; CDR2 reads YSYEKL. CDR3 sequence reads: CASSLGGISYEQYF. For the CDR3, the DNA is TGCGCCAGCAGCCTCGGCGGAATCTCCTACGAGCAGTACTTC.

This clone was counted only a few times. The CDR3: CASSSTGPYEQYF. The CDR3 DNA reads as TGTGCCAGCAGCTCGACAGGACCCTACGAGCAGTACTTC. The chain is built from TRBV5-8 and TRBJ2-7, with D maybe TRBD1 (6 bases). Trimming left V 3 bases short and J 2 bases short, with 9 bases between. The germline CDR1 and CDR2 sequences are SGHTS and YDEGEE. The CDR3 length is 13 residues.

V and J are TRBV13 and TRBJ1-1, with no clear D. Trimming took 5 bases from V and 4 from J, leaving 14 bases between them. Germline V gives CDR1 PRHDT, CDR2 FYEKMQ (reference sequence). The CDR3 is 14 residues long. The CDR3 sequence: CASSVTSRSTEAFF. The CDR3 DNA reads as TGTGCCAGCAGCGTTACCTCGCGGAGCACTGAAGCTTTCTTT.

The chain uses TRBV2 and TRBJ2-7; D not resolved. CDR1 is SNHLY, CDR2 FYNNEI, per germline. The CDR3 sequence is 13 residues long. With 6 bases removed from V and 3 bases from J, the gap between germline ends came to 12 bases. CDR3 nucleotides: TGTGCCAGCAGAATAGAACAGAGCTACGAGCAGTACTTC. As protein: CASRIEQSYEQYF.